This T cell receptor beta chain emerged from a study of T cell changes during pregnancy in multiple sclerosis. The germline gives CDR1 MNHNS, CDR2 SASEGT. The CDR3 has 15 amino acids. Trimming left V 1 base short and J 7 bases short, with 14 bases between. This clone was seen once. TCRdb's copy holds only in-frame clones and misses some; the assay was immunoSEQ multiplex PCR. The sample yields tens of thousands of clones, 93% seen once. This rearrangement joins TRBV6-1 to TRBJ2-1; D is uncertain. Sequences were derived from CD8+ T cells from peripheral blood mononuclear cells, sampled in the second trimester of pregnancy. This sequence originates from a female donor with multiple sclerosis, enrolled in a pregnancy study. The CDR3 protein is CASSEESILRNEQFF. The CDR3 DNA reads TGTGCCAGCAGTGAAGAGTCGATACTGAGAAATGAGCAGTTCTTC.